Sequencing of this T cell receptor (beta chain) was carried out in a study of beta chain features in type 1 diabetes. General study findings and limits: Type 1 diabetes patients showed a moderate but significant shortening of TCRB CDR3s in all four CD4+ subsets. With patients and controls alike, PCR might favor shorter templates to an equal degree.

V lost 0 bases and J 3 bases, leaving 10 bases between the germline ends. Germline values: CDR1 SGDLS, CDR2 YYNGEE. This CDR3 region has 15 residues. This clone was counted a few times. Antigen unknown. As every portion of the isolated RNA was reverse transcribed, the sequencing read expressed TCRB transcripts. Sequencing used immunoSEQ multiplex PCR; TCRdb keeps in-frame clones, though not all of them. The sample has hundreds of thousands of clones; roughly an eighth are singletons. The chain has TRBV9 and TRBJ1-3; D remains ambiguous. Sequencing input: naive CD4+ T cells from blood. This receptor was obtained from a man between 18 and 35 years old with type 1 diabetes. The CDR3 reads CASSVDSSDGNTIYF. CDR3 in DNA: TGTGCCAGCAGCGTAGACAGTTCCGATGGAAACACCATATATTTT.